These T cell receptor beta chains were read from a single sample in a study of T-cell reconstitution after alpha-beta-depleted transplantation in children. TCRdb re-called the PCR reads with MiXCR, one entry per CDR3 protein. Of some 180,000 distinct CDR3 sequences listed, 5.5% to 7% are singletons. This material consisted of PBMCs, taken before TCRalphabeta/CD19-depleted stem cell transplant. The origin of the receptors is a boy between 2 and 15 years old with acute lymphoblastic leukemia, due to receive a stem cell transplant. The CDR3 runs from the conserved cysteine through the conserved F or W. A D gene is named only where the DNA matches it firmly. A row's size may be missing; if present it is once, few, many or a size class.

>.|many|15|TRBJ1-1|TRBV29-1
CSVGPGTLGDTEAFF
TGCAGCGTAGGCCCCGGGACCCTTGGGGACACTGAAGCTTTCTTT
>.|few|15|TRBJ2-7|TRBV7-8
CASSLGRRNRYEQYF
TGTGCCAGCAGCTTAGGGCGAAGGAATCGTTACGAGCAGTACTTC
>.|many|13|TRBJ1-2|TRBV29-1
CSAGPDPNYGYTF
TGCAGCGCAGGCCCCGATCCTAACTATGGCTACACCTTC
>TRBD1|many|13|TRBJ1-1|TRBV29-1
CSVGGTVNTEAFF
TGCAGCGTTGGGGGGACAGTAAACACTGAAGCTTTCTTT
>.|few|14|TRBJ2-7|TRBV28
CASSGKLGMYEQYF
TGTGCCAGCAGTGGCAAGCTTGGGATGTACGAGCAGTACTTC
>.|many|15|TRBJ2-7|TRBV7-9
CASSSALEPSYEQYF
TGTGCCAGCAGCTCAGCCCTAGAACCGTCCTACGAGCAGTACTTC
>TRBD2|many|16|TRBJ2-3|TRBV4-2
CASSQAPGLESDTQYF
TGTGCCAGCAGCCAAGCCCCGGGACTAGAATCAGATACGCAGTATTTT
>TRBD1|few|14|TRBJ2-3|TRBV20-1
CSASGTGSTDTQYF
TGCAGTGCTTCCGGGACAGGGTCCACAGATACGCAGTATTTT
>TRBD2|many|18|TRBJ2-1|TRBV20-1
CSASLLGSPGGPGNEQFF
TGCAGTGCTAGCCTCCTCGGCTCTCCGGGGGGGCCGGGAAATGAGCAGTTCTTC
>TRBD2|.|15|TRBJ2-7|TRBV5-1
CASSEGLAGNYEQYF
TGCGCCAGCAGCGAGGGACTAGCGGGAAACTACGAGCAGTACTTC
>.|many|14|TRBJ2-3|TRBV5-6
CASSSWVARDTQYF
TGTGCCAGCAGCTCCTGGGTGGCTCGAGATACGCAGTATTTT
>.|many|18|TRBJ2-3|TRBV5-6
CASSLAPASGGGRDTQYF
TGTGCCAGCAGCTTGGCGCCGGCCTCGGGCGGGGGCAGAGATACGCAGTATTTT
>.|few|17|TRBJ2-1|TRBV28
CASSPIVLGVRVGEQFF
TGTGCCAGCAGCCCTATAGTCCTTGGGGTCCGGGTAGGGGAGCAGTTCTTC
>.|.|14|TRBJ1-4|TRBV5-1
CASRPGGVGEKLFF
TGCGCCAGCAGACCGGGGGGGGTTGGTGAAAAACTGTTTTTT
>TRBD2|many|16|TRBJ2-2|TRBV3-1
CASSRGLAGGLGELFF
TGTGCCAGCAGCCGCGGACTAGCGGGAGGCTTAGGGGAGCTGTTTTTT